This entry describes one T cell receptor (beta chain). The data were taken from a study of technical replicates of blood from a handful of donors. The ends lost 2 bases at V and 3 bases at J; junction bases unmatched: 5. The CDR3 is 16 residues long. The germline gives CDR1 ENHRY, CDR2 SYGVKD. The protocol was immunoSEQ multiplex PCR, while the TCRdb copy is restricted to in-frame clones and leaves out a portion. The sample has approximately 90,000 clones; 95% are singletons. The source of this sequence is a human donor in good health. Input material: T cells isolated from PBMCs. V gene TRBV10-3 combines with J gene TRBJ2-3; 10 nucleotides agree with TRBD1. CDR3 sequence (DNA): TGTGCCATCAGTGAGGGACAGGGGGTTCATACAGATACGCAGTATTTT. Translating gives CAISEGQGVHTDTQYF.